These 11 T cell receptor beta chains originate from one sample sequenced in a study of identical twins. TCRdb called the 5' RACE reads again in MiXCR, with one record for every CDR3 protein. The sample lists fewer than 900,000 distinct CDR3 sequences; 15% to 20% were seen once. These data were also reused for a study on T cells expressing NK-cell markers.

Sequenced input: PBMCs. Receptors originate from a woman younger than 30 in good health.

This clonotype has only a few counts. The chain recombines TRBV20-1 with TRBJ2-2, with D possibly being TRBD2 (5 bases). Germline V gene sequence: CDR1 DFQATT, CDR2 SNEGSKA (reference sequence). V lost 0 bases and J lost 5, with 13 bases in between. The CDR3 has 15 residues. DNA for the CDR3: TGCAGTGCTAGAGACCCGGGGAGAAGGACCGGGGAGCTGTTTTTT. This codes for CSARDPGRRTGELFF.

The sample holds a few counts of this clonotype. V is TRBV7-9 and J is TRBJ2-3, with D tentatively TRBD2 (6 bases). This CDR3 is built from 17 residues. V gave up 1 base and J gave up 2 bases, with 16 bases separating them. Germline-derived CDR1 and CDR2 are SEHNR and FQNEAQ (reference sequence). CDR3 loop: CASSLENGGEATDTQYF. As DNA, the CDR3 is TGTGCCAGCAGCTTAGAAAATGGAGGGGAGGCCACAGATACGCAGTATTTT.

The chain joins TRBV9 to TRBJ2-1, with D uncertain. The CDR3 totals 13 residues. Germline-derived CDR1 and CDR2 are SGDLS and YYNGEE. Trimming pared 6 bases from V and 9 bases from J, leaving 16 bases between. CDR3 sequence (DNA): TGTGCCAGCAACGCTGGACCGTTAGGTGAGCAGTTCTTC. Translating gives CASNAGPLGEQFF.

The CDR3 loop is CSASIGRADTQYF. In DNA form, the CDR3 reads TGCAGTGCTAGTATTGGTCGGGCAGATACGCAGTATTTT. The rearrangement uses TRBV20-1 and TRBJ2-3; D gene unclear. CDR1 and CDR2 from the germline V gene are DFQATT and SNEGSKA (reference sequence). Trimming stripped 3 bases from V and 4 bases from J, with 11 bases between. This CDR3 comprises 13 residues.

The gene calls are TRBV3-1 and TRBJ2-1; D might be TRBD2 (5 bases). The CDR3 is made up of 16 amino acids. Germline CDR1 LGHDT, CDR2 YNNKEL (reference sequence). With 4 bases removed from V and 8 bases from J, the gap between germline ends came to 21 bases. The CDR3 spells CASSPAPELGRYEQFF. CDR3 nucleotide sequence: TGTGCCAGCAGCCCTGCCCCTGAACTAGGAAGGTATGAGCAGTTCTTC.

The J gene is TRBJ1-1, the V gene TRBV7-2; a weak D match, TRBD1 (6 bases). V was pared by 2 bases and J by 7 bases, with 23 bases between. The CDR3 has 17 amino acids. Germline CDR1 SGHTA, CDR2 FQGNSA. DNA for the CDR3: TGTGCCAGCAGCTTATTAAGAGGTGGAAGGGGGGGTCTTGAAGCTTTCTTT. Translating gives CASSLLRGGRGGLEAFF.

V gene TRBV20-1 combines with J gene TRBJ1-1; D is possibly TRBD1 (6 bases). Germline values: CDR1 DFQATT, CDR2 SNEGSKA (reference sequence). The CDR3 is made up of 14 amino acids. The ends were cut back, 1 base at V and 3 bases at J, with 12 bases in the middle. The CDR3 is CSARGGGGYTEAFF. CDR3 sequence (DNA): TGCAGTGCTAGAGGTGGGGGCGGGTACACTGAAGCTTTCTTT.

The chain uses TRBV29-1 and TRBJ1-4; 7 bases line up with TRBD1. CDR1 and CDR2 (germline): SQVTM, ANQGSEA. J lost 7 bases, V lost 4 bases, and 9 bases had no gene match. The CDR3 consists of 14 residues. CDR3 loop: CSVASRGGGEKLFF. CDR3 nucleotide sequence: TGCAGCGTTGCATCCAGGGGGGGAGGTGAAAAACTGTTTTTT.

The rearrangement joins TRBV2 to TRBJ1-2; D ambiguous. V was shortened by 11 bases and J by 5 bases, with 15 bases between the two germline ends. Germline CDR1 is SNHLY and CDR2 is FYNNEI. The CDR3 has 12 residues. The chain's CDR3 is CAREAKTYGYTF. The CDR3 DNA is TGTGCCCGAGAGGCTAAGACTTATGGCTACACCTTC.

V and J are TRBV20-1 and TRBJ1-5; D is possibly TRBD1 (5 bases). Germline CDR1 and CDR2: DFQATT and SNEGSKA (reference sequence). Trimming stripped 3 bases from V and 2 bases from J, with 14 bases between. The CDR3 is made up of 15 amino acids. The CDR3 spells CSARRGGEGNQPQHF. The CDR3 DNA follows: TGCAGTGCTAGGAGGGGCGGTGAGGGCAATCAGCCCCAGCATTTT.

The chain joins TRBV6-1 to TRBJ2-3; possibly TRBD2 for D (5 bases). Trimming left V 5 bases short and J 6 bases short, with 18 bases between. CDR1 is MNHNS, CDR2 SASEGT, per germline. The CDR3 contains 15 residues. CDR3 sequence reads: CASSLRHGGRDTQYF. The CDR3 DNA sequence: TGTGCCAGCAGTCTCCGACACGGCGGGCGGGATACGCAGTATTTT.